This T cell receptor (beta chain) was identified during a study of early T cells in non-severe SARS-CoV-2 infection. The wider study: Sequenced bulk RNA came from whole blood that was unsorted, and chains were unpaired.

Overall study results and limits: Anti-spike CD8 responses were favored by VDJdb matching, which missed private and CD4 specificities.

CDR1 SGHAT and CDR2 FQDESV come from the germline V gene (reference sequence). Trimming stripped 3 bases from V and 9 bases from J, with 9 bases between. The CDR3 has 12 residues. This clonotype was counted ten times or more. Its antigen is not known. Unique molecular identifiers were added to individual cDNA molecules. TCRdb fed the 5' RACE reads into MiXCR, producing one record per CDR3 protein. Of about 48,000 distinct CDR3 sequences in the sample, roughly 5.9% are singletons; the top ten hold roughly 4.5%. This clonotype was obtained from an adult who was a healthcare worker with PCR-confirmed SARS-CoV-2 infection or an uninfected control (not recorded which). Sequenced sample: whole blood. The chain couples TRBV11-1 to TRBJ2-1; the D is unclear. CDR3 protein: CASSFGLPEQFF. The CDR3, as DNA: TGTGCCAGCAGCTTTGGGTTGCCTGAGCAGTTCTTC. The whole variable domain, remainder taken from reference TRBV11-1 and TRBJ2-1, is EAEVAQSPRYKITEKSQAVAFWCDPISGHATLYWYRQILGQGPELLVQFQDESVVDDSQLPKDRFSAERLKGVDSTLKIQPAELGDSAMYLCASSFGLPEQFFGPGTRLTVL.